This is a list of T cell receptor beta chains from one sample in a study of T-cell memory formation after mild COVID-19. TCRdb re-analysed the 5' RACE reads in MiXCR, keeping a single row per CDR3 protein. The sample has some 54,000 distinct CDR3 sequences; over 7.5% are singletons. Specimen: PBMCs or a T cell subset sorted from them (not recorded which). The receptor source for this set is a man between 18 and 29 years old who had mild COVID-19 (a few samples of this study predate the infection). Cell type and time point are not known. CDR3s include the opening cysteine and the closing phenylalanine or tryptophan. The order of the fields is clone size, V gene, D gene, J gene, CDR3 protein, CDR3 DNA. The D gene is left open where the match is weak. Not every row has a clone size; where given, it reads once, few, many or a size class.

few	TRBV28	NA	TRBJ2-5	CASSGTPTETQYF	TGTGCCAGCAGCGGGACTCCCACGGAGACCCAGTACTTC
few	TRBV19	NA	TRBJ2-7	CARPGPNYSYEQYF	TGTGCCAGGCCGGGACCCAACTATTCCTACGAGCAGTACTTC
NA	TRBV5-1	NA	TRBJ2-7	CASSDPGDEQYF	TGCGCCAGCAGCGACCCAGGGGACGAGCAGTACTTC
NA	TRBV5-1	NA	TRBJ1-2	CASSLAGGNYGYTF	TGCGCCAGCAGCTTGGCTGGGGGAAACTATGGCTACACCTTC
NA	TRBV19	NA	TRBJ2-5	CASSSVKTGQETQYF	TGTGCCAGTAGTTCGGTAAAAACCGGCCAAGAGACCCAGTACTTC
few	TRBV28	NA	TRBJ1-5	CASSAGSSDQPQHF	TGTGCCAGCAGTGCGGGGTCCTCGGATCAGCCCCAGCATTTT
few	TRBV7-9	NA	TRBJ2-5	CASSLSGPPRGTQYF	TGTGCCAGCAGCTTATCCGGGCCTCCCCGGGGGACCCAGTACTTC
many	TRBV7-3	NA	TRBJ2-1	CASSAQGPNEQFF	TGTGCCAGCAGCGCCCAGGGGCCCAATGAGCAGTTCTTC
few	TRBV18	NA	TRBJ1-1	CASSPIQNIEAFF	TGTGCCAGCTCACCGATACAGAATATAGAAGCTTTCTTT
few	TRBV5-1	NA	TRBJ2-7	CASSALQGINEQYF	TGCGCCAGCAGCGCACTACAGGGTATTAACGAGCAGTACTTC
NA	TRBV6-2/TRBV6-3	NA	TRBJ1-6	CASRGYRDNSPLHF	TGTGCCAGCAGAGGTTACAGGGATAATTCACCCCTCCACTTT
few	TRBV12-3/TRBV12-4	TRBD1	TRBJ2-7	CASSRETGVNEQYF	TGTGCCAGCAGTCGAGAGACAGGGGTCAACGAGCAGTACTTC
few	TRBV7-4	NA	TRBJ1-4	CASSLRQEKLFF	TGTGCCAGCAGCTTAAGACAGGAAAAACTGTTTTTT
NA	TRBV25-1	NA	TRBJ1-1	CASSDPGTTEAFF	TGTGCCAGCAGTGATCCGGGCACCACTGAAGCTTTCTTT
NA	TRBV5-1	NA	TRBJ2-3	CASLIPGQGTDTQYF	TGCGCCAGCCTCATCCCGGGACAAGGCACAGATACGCAGTATTTT
NA	TRBV19	NA	TRBJ1-2	CASSPTRGVGYTF	TGTGCCAGTAGTCCCACCAGGGGCGTAGGCTACACCTTC
NA	TRBV12-3/TRBV12-4	NA	TRBJ1-2	CASTLGQGNYGYTF	TGTGCCAGCACTCTAGGGCAGGGCAACTATGGCTACACCTTC
NA	TRBV7-2	NA	TRBJ1-2	CASSLDQGNYGYTF	TGTGCCAGCAGCTTAGATCAGGGGAACTATGGCTACACCTTC
NA	TRBV20-1	TRBD2	TRBJ2-3	CSGPGLASDTQYF	TGCAGTGGGCCGGGACTAGCCTCCGATACGCAGTATTTT
many	TRBV18	NA	TRBJ2-3	CASLVGLGTDTQYF	TGTGCCAGCCTCGTGGGGCTCGGCACAGATACGCAGTATTTT
many	TRBV7-2	NA	TRBJ2-1	CASSKSYNEQFF	TGTGCCAGCAGCAAGTCCTACAATGAGCAGTTCTTC
many	TRBV7-9	NA	TRBJ2-5	CASSLDTLWQTQYF	TGTGCCAGCAGCTTAGACACACTCTGGCAGACCCAGTACTTC
NA	TRBV18	NA	TRBJ1-2	CASSPDKPNYGYTF	TGTGCCAGCTCACCAGACAAACCTAACTATGGCTACACCTTC
few	TRBV6-5	NA	TRBJ1-2	CASSYHNGADGYTF	TGTGCCAGCAGTTACCACAACGGGGCTGATGGCTACACCTTC
many	TRBV5-1	NA	TRBJ2-7	CASSNGKRSSYEQYF	TGCGCCAGCAGCAACGGGAAGCGCAGCTCCTACGAGCAGTACTTC
NA	TRBV12-5	NA	TRBJ1-1	CASGLVKGGVAEAFF	TGTGCTAGTGGTTTGGTTAAGGGAGGAGTCGCTGAAGCTTTCTTT
many	TRBV5-8	TRBD1	TRBJ2-7	CASSLERQGPFYEQYF	TGTGCCAGCAGCTTGGAAAGACAGGGCCCGTTCTACGAGCAGTACTTC
many	TRBV18	NA	TRBJ1-6	CASSVRMEAWNSPLHF	TGTGCCAGCTCTGTCAGGATGGAGGCTTGGAATTCACCCCTCCACTTT
few	TRBV7-3	NA	TRBJ2-3	CASSPYGAAGTDTQYF	TGTGCCAGCAGCCCTTATGGAGCCGCAGGCACAGATACGCAGTATTTT
NA	TRBV6-6	NA	TRBJ1-1	CASSYSAGRDTEAFF	TGTGCCAGCAGTTACTCAGCGGGGAGGGACACTGAAGCTTTCTTT
NA	TRBV12-3/TRBV12-4	TRBD1	TRBJ1-2	CASSARDRAVYGYTF	TGTGCCAGCAGTGCCCGGGACAGGGCAGTCTATGGCTACACCTTC
NA	TRBV18	NA	TRBJ2-6	CASSLRVSSGVAGANVLTF	TGTGCCAGCTCACTCAGAGTTTCCTCTGGAGTGGCTGGGGCCAACGTCCTGACTTTC
few	TRBV7-2	TRBD1	TRBJ2-3	CASSPDRGLDTQYF	TGTGCCAGCAGCCCGGACAGGGGGCTGGATACGCAGTATTTT
few	TRBV12-3/TRBV12-4	TRBD1	TRBJ2-3	CASSRTGGRTDTQYF	TGTGCCAGCAGTAGAACAGGGGGACGCACAGATACGCAGTATTTT
NA	TRBV4-1	TRBD1	TRBJ2-3	CASSLRQGETDTQYF	TGCGCCAGCAGCCTACGACAGGGGGAGACAGATACGCAGTATTTT
many	TRBV4-1	NA	TRBJ2-2	CASRGLNTGELFF	TGCGCCTCACGGGGACTCAACACCGGGGAGCTGTTTTTT
few	TRBV9	TRBD1	TRBJ2-5	CASSGRGTGIQENQYF	TGTGCCAGCAGCGGCCGGGGGACAGGGATTCAAGAGAACCAGTACTTC